This TCR beta chain was sequenced in a study of shared clonotypes between healthy human individuals. Study overall: Per donor, CD8 memory used one plate, CD8 naive used two, CD4 memory used three and CD4 naive used three. Overall study findings and caveats: Sampling involved blood alone; tissue repertoires likely differ.

Germline CDR1 is SGHTA and CDR2 is FQGNSA. The CDR3 extends over 15 amino acids. The V gene lost 5 bases and the J gene lost 0 bases, with 14 bases spanning the gap. Sorted-subset replicate PCR reactions were performed with 150 to 200 ng DNA, corresponding to tens of thousands of T cell genomes. Data came from immunoSEQ multiplex PCR; TCRdb stores just in-frame clones and leaves some out. The repertoire holds more than 2,000,000 clones, with about 92% as singletons. Concerning this clone itself: The antigen remains undetermined.

This chain connects TRBV7-2 to TRBJ2-7; possibly TRBD1 for D (6 bases). Specimen: naive CD4+ T cells from PBMCs. Subset in this sample: CD45RA+ positively selected. The receptor comes from a man in his late teens or twenties in good health. Some clones in this sample may be carry-over from other donors' samples. The CDR3 DNA is TGTGCCAGCAGCCCGCGACAGGACCCCTCCTACGAGCAGTACTTC. Translation gives CASSPRQDPSYEQYF.